Following are 11 T cell receptor beta chains from one sample sequenced in a study of T cells expressing NK-cell markers. TCRdb re-called the 5' RACE reads and catalogs CDR3 proteins one per entry, DNA excluded. This sample's clone table lists about 550,000 distinct CDR3 sequences. Source material: blood T cells: a sorted CD56 or NKG2C T cell subset, CD4+ or CD8+ T cells, or bulk PBMC T cells (not recorded which). These receptors came from a man aged 18 to 29 in good health.

The chain uses TRBV12-3 or TRBV12-4 and TRBJ2-7. This CDR3 contains 14 residues. CDR3 in amino acids: CASSLSTPQYEQYF.

The rearrangement joins TRBV20-1 to TRBJ2-2; TCRdb picks TRBD1, but there is no DNA to check that call. The CDR3 runs 15 residues. Germline V gene data show CDR1 as DFQATT and CDR2 as SNEGSKA (reference sequence). The CDR3 loop reads CSALQGQGASGELFF.

The chain carries TRBV28 and TRBJ2-5; TCRdb returns TRBD2, unconfirmable since there is no DNA. Germline V gene data show CDR1 as MDHEN and CDR2 as SYDVKM. The CDR3 is 16 residues long. The CDR3 reads CASRPGLAGAQETQYF.

The chain links TRBV5-1 to TRBJ2-7. The CDR3 is made up of 16 amino acids. Germline V gene lookup returns CDR1 SGHRS and CDR2 YFSETQ. The CDR3 loop reads CASSLMVGRKSYEQYF.

The rearrangement joins TRBV13 to TRBJ2-5; without DNA, the TCRdb call of TRBD1 cannot be checked. Germline-derived CDR1 and CDR2 are PRHDT and FYEKMQ (reference sequence). The CDR3 runs to 15 residues. CDR3 region: CASSFLRTGEETQYF. Full variable domain (missing parts from reference TRBV13 and TRBJ2-5): AAGVIQSPRHLIKEKRETATLKCYPIPRHDTVYWYQQGPGQDPQFLISFYEKMQSDKGSIPDRFSAQQFSDYHSELNMSSLELGDSALYFCASSFLRTGEETQYFGPGTRLLVL.

The rearrangement links TRBV20-1 to TRBJ2-1; TCRdb indicates TRBD2, and absent DNA this call remains unverified. CDR1 is DFQATT and CDR2 is SNEGSKA in the germline V gene (reference sequence). This CDR3 contains 12 residues. CDR3 region: CSARKGSGEQFF.

The J gene is TRBJ2-1, the V gene TRBV5-5; checking the TCRdb D call of TRBD2 is not possible without DNA. Germline V CDR1 and CDR2: SGHKS, YYEKEE (reference sequence). The CDR3 length is 15 residues. This CDR3 reads CASSLELAFGNEQFF.

The chain uses TRBV7-9 and TRBJ2-7; the D call of TRBD1 rests on TCRdb alone, since no DNA is present to check it. This CDR3 spans 16 amino acids. Germline CDR1 reads SEHNR; CDR2 reads FQNEAQ (reference sequence). CDR3 sequence: CASSPHRADGTYEQYF.

The rearrangement links TRBV20-1 to TRBJ2-5; as DNA is missing, the TRBD2 call by TCRdb cannot be tested. Germline loops: CDR1 DFQATT, CDR2 SNEGSKA (reference sequence). The CDR3 contains 14 residues. The CDR3 here is CSASLANPEETQYF.

The chain combines TRBV7-9 with TRBJ2-1; the TCRdb call, TRBD2, lacks DNA for checking. The CDR3 runs to 18 residues. CDR1 SEHNR and CDR2 FQNEAQ come from the germline V gene (reference sequence). The CDR3 loop is CASSSSTEGDPPINEQFF. Full variable domain (rest looked up from reference TRBV7-9 and TRBJ2-1): DTGVSQNPRHKITKRGQNVTFRCDPISEHNRLYWYRQTLGQGPEFLTYFQNEAQLEKSRLLSDRFSAERPKGSFSTLEIQRTEQGDSAMYLCASSSSTEGDPPINEQFFGPGTRLTVL.

The V gene is TRBV5-1, the J gene TRBJ2-1; without DNA, the TCRdb call of TRBD1 cannot be checked. The CDR3 totals 17 residues. Germline V lookup: CDR1 SGHRS, CDR2 YFSETQ. CDR3 amino acids: CASSPGQGASSYNEQFF.